These 4 T cell receptor beta chains share one sample of origin, sequenced in a study of T cells in localized non-small cell lung cancer. Repertoires were generated with immunoSEQ multiplex PCR, while TCRdb's copy carries only in-frame clones and drops some. This sample carries around 130,000 clones, roughly 90% of them seen once, and the ten largest clones take over 1.5%. This sample comprised peripheral blood, obtained before any cancer treatment. All receptors derive from a female donor over 55 with stage I lung adenocarcinoma.

V gene TRBV30 combines with J gene TRBJ2-3, with D tentatively TRBD1 (5 bases). Trimming left V 0 bases short and J 1 base short, with 14 bases between. The CDR3 contains 16 residues. Germline V lookup: CDR1 GTSNPN, CDR2 SVGIG (reference sequence). DNA for the CDR3: TGTGCCTGGAGTGTAGGGGCCGGCAAACGCACAGATACGCAGTATTTT. Translation gives CAWSVGAGKRTDTQYF.

This chain links TRBV2 with TRBJ2-5; no reliable D call. The CDR3 consists of 11 residues. Trimming stripped 8 bases from V and 1 base from J, with 5 bases between. The germline CDR1 and CDR2 sequences are SNHLY and FYNNEI. The CDR3 DNA reads TGTGCCAGCGGCATCCAAGAGACCCAGTACTTC. Encoded protein: CASGIQETQYF.

In this sample, this clone turned up once. The rearrangement uses TRBV5-5 and TRBJ2-7; D unclear. V shed 4 bases and J shed 7 bases, with 9 bases lying between them. This CDR3 has 11 residues. Per the germline V gene, CDR1 is SGHKS and CDR2 is YYEKEE (reference sequence). DNA for the CDR3: TGTGCCAGCAGCGGGTCCAGGGAGCAGTACTTC. Protein product: CASSGSREQYF.

The rearrangement joins TRBV28 to TRBJ1-5; unclear D gene. V lost 4 bases and J 2 bases, leaving 6 bases between the germline ends. CDR1 and CDR2 from the germline V gene are MDHEN and SYDVKM. The CDR3 is made up of 13 amino acids. The CDR3 reads CASSSNRNQPQHF. CDR3 nucleotides: TGTGCCAGCAGTTCAAATCGCAATCAGCCCCAGCATTTT.